This T cell receptor beta chain comes out of a study of monozygotic twins with inflammatory bowel disease. Whole-study findings and limits: With inverse Simpson as the measure, TCRbeta diversity was lower in IBD patients than in healthy co-twins.

In the case of this clonotype: The target antigen is unknown.

There were eight separate reactions per sample in which cDNA was made. Both the TCRalpha cDNA and the TCRbeta cDNA were taken through two nested PCRs, lasting approximately 16 and 10 cycles. TCRdb re-analyzed the 5' RACE reads; it lists each CDR3 protein once, without DNA. The sample includes about 160,000 distinct CDR3 sequences. Per germline, CDR1 SQVTM and CDR2 ANQGSEA. This CDR3 is built from 12 residues. This TCR was sampled from a human donor with ulcerative colitis or Crohn's disease, or a healthy co-twin of an affected twin (not recorded which). Sequencing input: blood. The V and J genes are TRBV29-1 and TRBJ2-7. Here the CDR3 reads CSTRGTSYEQYF.